This TCR beta chain emerged from a study of T-cell reconstitution after alpha-beta-depleted transplantation in children. The J segment lost 5 bases and the V segment lost 1 base, leaving 4 bases of the junction unmatched. The CDR3 length is 14 residues. With regard to this clonotype: Its matching antigen is unknown.

The study, taken as a whole, reports: One year post-transplant, T-cell counts and diversity were largely derived from T cells produced anew. Roughly two months post-transplant, alpha-beta T cells reportedly originated from several hundred graft clones that had expanded.

Unique molecular identifiers were used to barcode this TCRbeta library. Using its own MiXCR run on the PCR reads, TCRdb lists one record per CDR3 protein. This table holds 200,000 to 300,000 distinct CDR3 sequences, under 30% found once. The chain is built from TRBV12-3 or TRBV12-4 and TRBJ1-1; 7 bases align to TRBD1. The receptor's source is a female patient aged 2-15 years who had a stem cell transplant for congenital amegakaryocytic thrombocytopenia, so the T cells may come from the graft donor. This material consisted of PBMCs, mostly from graft donor cells, taken 360 days after TCRalphabeta/CD19-depleted stem cell transplant. CDR3 residues: CASSLVNRGTEAFF. The CDR3 DNA reads TGTGCCAGCAGTTTAGTGAACAGGGGAACTGAAGCTTTCTTT.